The present T cell receptor (beta chain) was sequenced within a study of CD8 T cells in Susac syndrome. V dropped 10 bases and J dropped 4; count of bases not matched to a gene: 9. Germline-derived CDR1 and CDR2 are LNHDA and SQIVND (reference sequence). The CDR3 has 15 amino acids. TEMRA cells were FACS-enriched, and CD8+ and CD4+ T cells were isolated negatively. Random hexamers primed reverse transcription of about 0.5 to 1 ug RNA. Amplification of TCR beta CDR3 by immunoSEQ multiplex PCR spanned 54 Vbeta and 13 Jbeta. TCRdb called the immunoSEQ multiplex PCR reads again in MiXCR, with one record for every CDR3 protein. This sample has approximately 190,000 distinct CDR3 sequences, with around 96% found just once.

This chain links TRBV19 with TRBJ2-1, with 11 bases lining up with TRBD2. The TCR was taken from a human donor with multiple sclerosis. The sequencing input was CD4+ T cells from PBMCs. In nucleotides, the CDR3 is TGTGCCACAACCAGACTAGCGGGGCTTTACAATGAGCAGTTCTTC. Encoded protein: CATTRLAGLYNEQFF. Complete variable domain (other parts from reference TRBV19 and TRBJ2-1): DGGITQSPKYLFRKEGQNVTLSCEQNLNHDAMYWYRQDPGQGLRLIYYSQIVNDFQKGDIAEGYSVSREKKESFPLTVTSAQKNPTAFYLCATTRLAGLYNEQFFGPGTRLTVL.